What follows is one T cell receptor beta chain and its context. Its antigen is not identified. The sample comes from a study of shared clonotypes between healthy human individuals. Study-wide results and limits: Generally, naive subsets came out with larger estimated richness than memory subsets. Non-shared clonotypes had lower generation probabilities than those shared by all four donors.

Produced via immunoSEQ multiplex PCR; TCRdb's table is partial and in-frame only. The sample consists of approximately 1.5 million clones, 97% to 99% of them appearing once. The CDR3 runs to 17 residues. Trimming took 1 base from V and 1 from J, leaving 16 bases between them. Germline-derived CDR1 and CDR2 are SGHRS and YFSETQ. CD4+ cells underwent separation, giving CD45RA+ naive and CD45RA-negative memory subsets. The clonotype originates from a young man in good health. V and J are TRBV5-1 and TRBJ2-3; the D is unclear. The sample taken for sequencing was naive CD4+ T cells sorted from blood. Subset described: CD45RA+ positively selected. CDR3 bases: TGCGCCAGCAGCTTGAATCTGCTAGGTGGAGGCACAGATACGCAGTATTTT. It codes for CASSLNLLGGGTDTQYF.